The 4 T cell receptor beta chains below were found in one sample sequenced in a study of cytomegalovirus exposure and HLA in healthy donors. Primers: 60 Vbeta forward and 13 Jbeta reverse. The protocol was immunoSEQ multiplex PCR, while the TCRdb copy is restricted to in-frame clones and leaves out a portion. The profile covers about 200,000 clones, with 80% to 85% appearing a single time and approximately 0.71% taken by the ten largest. The sequenced sample was PBMCs. The receptors stem from a boy aged 2 to 9 in good health and CMV-seronegative.

This chain connects TRBV7-9 to TRBJ2-5, with 11 positions matching TRBD2. V dropped 5 bases and J dropped 4; count of bases not matched to a gene: 9. Germline-derived CDR1 and CDR2 are SEHNR and FQNEAQ (reference sequence). The CDR3 has 16 residues. CDR3 bases: TGTGCCAGCAGCGTTTTAACTAGCGGGAGTCGAGAGACCCAGTACTTC. It translates to CASSVLTSGSRETQYF.

The chain is built from TRBV6-6 and TRBJ2-5; 11 bases agree with TRBD2. Germline assignment: CDR1 MNHNY and CDR2 SVGAGI (reference sequence). V trimming: 4 bases; J trimming: 4 bases; junction bases outside the gene matches: 8. The CDR3 runs 16 residues. The DNA for the CDR3 is TGTGCCAGCAGTTTACTTAGCGGGGGGGCTGGAGAGACCCAGTACTTC. Protein sequence: CASSLLSGGAGETQYF.

This chain uses TRBV13 with TRBJ1-1, with D unresolved. With 4 bases removed from V and 3 bases from J, the gap between germline ends came to 15 bases. The germline V gene encodes CDR1 PRHDT and CDR2 FYEKMQ (reference sequence). The CDR3 length is 15 residues. The CDR3: CASSSPGGIDTEAFF. The CDR3 nucleotides read TGTGCCAGCAGCTCTCCTGGAGGGATCGACACTGAAGCTTTCTTT.

J is TRBJ1-1 and V is TRBV5-1, with 10 bases lining up with TRBD1. The length of the CDR3 is 16 residues. Germline values: CDR1 SGHRS, CDR2 YFSETQ. V lost 3 bases to trimming and J lost 1 base; unmatched junction nucleotides: 6. Written as DNA, the CDR3 is TGCGCCAGCAGCTCCCGACAGGGGGCGGCGAACACTGAAGCTTTCTTT. This sequence encodes CASSSRQGAANTEAFF.